The clone carrying this T cell receptor (beta chain) appeared a few times. The antigen is unknown. Sequencing targeted expressed TCRB transcripts, as all isolated RNA had been reverse transcribed. TCRdb keeps only in-frame clones here, not all; method: immunoSEQ multiplex PCR. The table includes about 340,000 clones, less than 10% detected once. The CDR3 loop spans 17 amino acids. CDR1 is LGHNA and CDR2 is YSLEER in the germline V gene. V shed 0 bases and J shed 3 bases, with 15 bases lying between them. The data are from a study of beta chain features in type 1 diabetes. Study-level findings and limits: Patients with Type 1 diabetes showed moderately but significantly shorter TCRB CDR3s in all four CD4+ subsets. The naive, central memory and Treg TCRB repertoires showed an apparent similarity that was greater among patients than among healthy donors.

Central memory, naive, regulatory and stem cell-like memory CD4+ cells were sorted by CD45RO/CCR7/CD25/CD127/CD95/CD27. The clonotype originates from a woman between 18 and 29 years old in good health. Input material: central memory CD4+ T cells from blood. The chain carries TRBV4-3 and TRBJ1-5, with D perhaps TRBD1 (6 bases). Here the CDR3 DNA reads TGCGCCAGCAGCCAAGAGTTGGGGGGCAGGAACAATCAGCCCCAGCATTTT. It encodes CASSQELGGRNNQPQHF.